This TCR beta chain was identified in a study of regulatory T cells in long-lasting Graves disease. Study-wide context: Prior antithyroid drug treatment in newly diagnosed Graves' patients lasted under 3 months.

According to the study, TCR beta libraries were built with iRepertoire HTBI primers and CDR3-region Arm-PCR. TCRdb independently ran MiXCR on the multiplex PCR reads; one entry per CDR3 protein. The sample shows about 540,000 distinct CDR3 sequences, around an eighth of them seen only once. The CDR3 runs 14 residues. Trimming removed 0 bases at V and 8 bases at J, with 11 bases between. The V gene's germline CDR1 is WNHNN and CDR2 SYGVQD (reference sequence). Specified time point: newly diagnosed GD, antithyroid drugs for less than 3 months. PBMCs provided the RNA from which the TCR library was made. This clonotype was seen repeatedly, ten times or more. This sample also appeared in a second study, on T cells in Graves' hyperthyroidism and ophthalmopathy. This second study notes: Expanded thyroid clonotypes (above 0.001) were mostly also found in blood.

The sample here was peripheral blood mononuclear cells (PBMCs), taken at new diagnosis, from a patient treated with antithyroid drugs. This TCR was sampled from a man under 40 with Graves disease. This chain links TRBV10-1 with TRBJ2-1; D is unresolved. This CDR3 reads CASSESTPDDEQFF. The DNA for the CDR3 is TGCGCCAGCAGTGAGTCGACACCCGATGATGAGCAGTTCTTC.